The next 9 T cell receptor beta chains were all read from a single sample in a study of OX40 agonist ivuxolimab in advanced cancers. The repertoire was sequenced with immunoSEQ multiplex PCR; TCRdb's copy has only in-frame clones and lacks some. The sample includes tens of thousands of clones, approximately 86% seen only once; the top ten take about 1.9%. The sequences come from CD4+ or CD8+ T cells sorted from blood, collected in a trial of the OX40 agonist ivuxolimab. Receptors were obtained from an adult with an advanced solid tumor such as melanoma, head and neck, liver or kidney cancer.

V is TRBV19 and J is TRBJ1-2, with D hard to call. The germline gives CDR1 LNHDA, CDR2 SQIVND (reference sequence). V gave up 4 bases and J gave up 6 bases, with 18 bases separating them. The CDR3 spans 15 residues. CDR3 bases: TGTGCCAGTAGTAGGTGGACCCTACAAGATCATGGCTACACCTTC. Translation: CASSRWTLQDHGYTF.

V is TRBV5-1 and J is TRBJ1-1, with a tentative D call TRBD1 (5 bases). V lost 4 bases to trimming and J lost 8 bases, with 21 bases between them. The CDR3 loop spans 15 amino acids. The germline V gene encodes CDR1 SGHRS and CDR2 YFSETQ. The CDR3 reads CASSLSPETGVEAFF. The DNA of the CDR3 is TGCGCCAGCAGCCTTTCCCCGGAAACGGGGGTGGAAGCTTTCTTT.

The gene calls are TRBV7-2 and TRBJ2-7; D is unresolved. V lost 0 bases, J lost 7 bases, and 10 bases lay in between. The germline CDR1 and CDR2 sequences are SGHTA and FQGNSA. The CDR3 extends over 13 amino acids. In DNA, the CDR3 is TGTGCCAGCAGCTTAGCGGCTCAAAGGGAGCAGTACTTC. Its protein is CASSLAAQREQYF.

This rearrangement joins TRBV6-1 to TRBJ1-2; D remains unclear. Looked up from germline, CDR1 is MNHNS and CDR2 is SASEGT. Trimming took 4 bases from V and 1 from J, leaving 13 bases between them. The CDR3 totals 15 residues. CDR3 loop: CASSAGENLNYGYTF. For the CDR3, the DNA is TGTGCCAGCAGTGCCGGGGAGAACCTTAACTATGGCTACACCTTC.

This chain connects TRBV5-4 to TRBJ2-2; the match to TRBD2 covers 8 bases. This CDR3 comprises 15 residues. CDR1 is SGHNT and CDR2 is YYREEE in the germline V gene (reference sequence). Trimming cost V 6 bases and J 5 bases; bases outside gene matches: 9. The CDR3 loop is CASTFGGGGTGELFF. The CDR3 bases are TGTGCCAGCACCTTTGGGGGCGGGGGGACCGGGGAGCTGTTTTTT.

This clone was observed a single time. The genes are TRBV9 and TRBJ1-1; D ambiguous. The CDR3 has 13 amino acids. Trimming shortened V by 2 bases and J by 6 bases, and 11 bases separated the two germline ends. Germline lookup yields CDR1 SGDLS and CDR2 YYNGEE. The CDR3 loop is CASSVDGRAEAFF. CDR3 in DNA: TGTGCCAGCAGCGTTGATGGGCGGGCTGAAGCTTTCTTT.

The CDR3 DNA sequence: TGTGCCAGCAGGACGCCAGGGGGCGCAGAGACCCAGTACTTC. Residues: CASRTPGGAETQYF. This chain connects TRBV28 to TRBJ2-5, with 8 bases fitting TRBD1. The CDR3 is 14 residues long. The junction had 7 bases not matched to a gene; V was cut back by 6 bases and J by 4 bases. CDR1 is MDHEN and CDR2 is SYDVKM in the germline V gene.

The chain couples TRBV11-2 to TRBJ2-2; D is undetermined. CDR1 is SGHAT, CDR2 FQNNGV, per germline. This CDR3 has 14 residues. Deletions cut 2 bases from V and 2 bases from J, with 6 bases between. As DNA, the CDR3 is TGTGCCAGCAGCTTAATAAGAAACACCGGGGAGCTGTTTTTT. Residues: CASSLIRNTGELFF.

The chain is built from TRBV2 and TRBJ2-7; D uncertain. Per the germline V gene, CDR1 is SNHLY and CDR2 is FYNNEI. With 7 bases removed from V and 0 bases from J, the gap between germline ends came to 10 bases. The length of the CDR3 is 13 residues. CDR3 loop: CASNEISSYEQYF. The CDR3 DNA sequence: TGTGCCAGCAACGAGATTAGCTCCTACGAGCAGTACTTC. Combining the CDR3 with reference TRBV2 and TRBJ2-7 gives the whole variable domain EPEVTQTPSHQVTQMGQEVILRCVPISNHLYFYWYRQILGQKVEFLVSFYNNEISEKSEIFDDQFSVERPDGSNFTLKIRSTKLEDSAMYFCASNEISSYEQYFGPGTRLTVT.